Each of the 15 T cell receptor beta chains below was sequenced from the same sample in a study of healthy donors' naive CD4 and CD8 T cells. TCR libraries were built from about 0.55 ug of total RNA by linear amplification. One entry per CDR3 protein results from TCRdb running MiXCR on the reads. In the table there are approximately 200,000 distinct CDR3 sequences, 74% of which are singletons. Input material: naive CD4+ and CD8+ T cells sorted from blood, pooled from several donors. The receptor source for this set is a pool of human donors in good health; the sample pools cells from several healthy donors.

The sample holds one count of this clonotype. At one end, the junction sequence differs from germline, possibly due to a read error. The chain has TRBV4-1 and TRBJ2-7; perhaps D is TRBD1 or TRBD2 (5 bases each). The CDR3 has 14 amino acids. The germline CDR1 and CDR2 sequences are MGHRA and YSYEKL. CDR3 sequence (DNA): TGTGCCAGCAGCCAGGGTGGGAGCTCCTACGAGCAGTACTTC. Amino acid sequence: CASSQGGSSYEQYF.

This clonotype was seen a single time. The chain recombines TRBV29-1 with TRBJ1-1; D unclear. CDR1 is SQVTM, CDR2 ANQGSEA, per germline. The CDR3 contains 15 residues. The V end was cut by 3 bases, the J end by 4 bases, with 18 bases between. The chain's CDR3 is CSVENPVGFGTEAFF. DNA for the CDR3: TGCAGCGTTGAGAACCCAGTGGGATTCGGCACTGAAGCTTTCTTT.

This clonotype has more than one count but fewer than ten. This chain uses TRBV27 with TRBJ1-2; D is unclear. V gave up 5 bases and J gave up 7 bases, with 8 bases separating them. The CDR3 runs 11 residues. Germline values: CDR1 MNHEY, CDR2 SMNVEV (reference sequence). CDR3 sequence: CASSGPSGYTF. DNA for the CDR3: TGTGCCAGCAGTGGCCCCTCTGGCTACACCTTC.

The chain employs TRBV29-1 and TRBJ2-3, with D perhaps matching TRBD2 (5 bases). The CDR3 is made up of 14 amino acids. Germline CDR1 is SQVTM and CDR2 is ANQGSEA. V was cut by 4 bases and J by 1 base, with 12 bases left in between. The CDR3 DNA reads TGCAGCGTTGGATGGGAGCCCGGCACAGATACGCAGTATTTT. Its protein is CSVGWEPGTDTQYF.

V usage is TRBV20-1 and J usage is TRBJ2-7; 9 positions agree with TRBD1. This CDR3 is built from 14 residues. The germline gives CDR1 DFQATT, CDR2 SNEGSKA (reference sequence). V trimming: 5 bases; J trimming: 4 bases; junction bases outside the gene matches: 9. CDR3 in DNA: TGCAGTGCTGACGTCGGGACAGGGAAATACGAGCAGTACTTC. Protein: CSADVGTGKYEQYF.

CDR3 amino acids: CASSFGGREEAQYF. The CDR3, as DNA: TGCGCCAGCAGCTTCGGGGGGCGAGAGGAGGCCCAGTACTTC. V and J are TRBV5-1 and TRBJ2-5; D possibly corresponds to TRBD2 (7 bases). This CDR3 spans 14 amino acids. V lost 2 bases and J 9 bases, leaving 17 bases between the germline ends. The germline gives CDR1 SGHRS, CDR2 YFSETQ.

The CDR3 sequence is CASSPGTYYGYTF. CDR3 in DNA: TGTGCCAGCAGTCCCGGGACGTACTATGGCTACACCTTC. This rearrangement joins TRBV27 to TRBJ1-2, with a possible D match to TRBD1 (5 bases). The germline CDR1 and CDR2 sequences are MNHEY and SMNVEV (reference sequence). Deletions cut 5 bases from V and 3 bases from J, with 10 bases between. The CDR3 runs to 13 residues.

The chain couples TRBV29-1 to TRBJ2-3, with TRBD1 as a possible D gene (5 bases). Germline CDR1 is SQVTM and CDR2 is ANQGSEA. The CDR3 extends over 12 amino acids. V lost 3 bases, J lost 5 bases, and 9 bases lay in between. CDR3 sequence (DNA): TGCAGCGTTGAGGGGCGACGAGATACGCAGTATTTT. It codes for CSVEGRRDTQYF.

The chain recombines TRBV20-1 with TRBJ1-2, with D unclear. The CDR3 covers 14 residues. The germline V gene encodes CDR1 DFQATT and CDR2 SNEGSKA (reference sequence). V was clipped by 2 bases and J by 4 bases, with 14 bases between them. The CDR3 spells CSARKWQVTYGYTF. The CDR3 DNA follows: TGCAGTGCTAGAAAGTGGCAGGTGACCTATGGCTACACCTTC.

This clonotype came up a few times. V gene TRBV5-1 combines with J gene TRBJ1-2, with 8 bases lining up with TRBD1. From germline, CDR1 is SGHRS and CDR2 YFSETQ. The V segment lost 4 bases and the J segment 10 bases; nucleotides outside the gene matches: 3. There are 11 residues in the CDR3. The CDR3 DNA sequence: TGCGCCAGCAGCCTACAGGGGGACTACACCTTC. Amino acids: CASSLQGDYTF. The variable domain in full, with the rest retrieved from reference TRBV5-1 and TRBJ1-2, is KAGVTQTPRYLIKTRGQQVTLSCSPISGHRSVSWYQQTPGQGLQFLFEYFSETQRNKGNFPGRFSGRQFSNSRSEMNVSTLELGDSALYLCASSLQGDYTFGSGTRLTVV.

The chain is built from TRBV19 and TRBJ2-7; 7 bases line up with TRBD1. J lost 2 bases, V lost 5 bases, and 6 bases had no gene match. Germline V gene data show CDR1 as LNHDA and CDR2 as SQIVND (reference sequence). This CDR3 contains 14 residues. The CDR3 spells CASSPVDRPYEQYF. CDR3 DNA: TGTGCCAGTAGTCCAGTGGACAGGCCCTACGAGCAGTACTTC.

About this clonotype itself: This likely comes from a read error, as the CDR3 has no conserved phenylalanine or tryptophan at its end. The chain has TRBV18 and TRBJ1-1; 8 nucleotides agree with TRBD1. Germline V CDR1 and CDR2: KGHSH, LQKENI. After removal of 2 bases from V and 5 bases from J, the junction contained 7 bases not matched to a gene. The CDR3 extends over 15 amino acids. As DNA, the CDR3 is TGTGCCAGCTCACCATCTAAGGACAGGGTTACTGAAGCTTTCCTT. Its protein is CASSPSKDRVTEAFL.

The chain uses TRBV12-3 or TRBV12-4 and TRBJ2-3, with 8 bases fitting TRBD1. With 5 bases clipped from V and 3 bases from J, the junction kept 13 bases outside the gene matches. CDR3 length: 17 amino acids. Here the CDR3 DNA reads TGTGCCAGCAGTCAACTCCTCCAGGGGGCGCTTACAGATACGCAGTATTTT. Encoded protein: CASSQLLQGALTDTQYF.

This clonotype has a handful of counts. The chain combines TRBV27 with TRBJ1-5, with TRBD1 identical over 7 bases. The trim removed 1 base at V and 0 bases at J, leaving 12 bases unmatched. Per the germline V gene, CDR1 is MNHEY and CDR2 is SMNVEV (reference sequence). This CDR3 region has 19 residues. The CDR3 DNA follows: TGTGCCAGCAGTTTATACTTTGGGACAGAGGGCCATAGCAATCAGCCCCAGCATTTT. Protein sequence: CASSLYFGTEGHSNQPQHF.

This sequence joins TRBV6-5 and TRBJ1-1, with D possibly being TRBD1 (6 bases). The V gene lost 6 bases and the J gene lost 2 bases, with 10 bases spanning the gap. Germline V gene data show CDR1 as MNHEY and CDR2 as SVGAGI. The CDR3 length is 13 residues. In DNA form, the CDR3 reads TGTGCCAGCAGGCTCGGGACAAACACTGAAGCTTTCTTT. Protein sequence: CASRLGTNTEAFF.